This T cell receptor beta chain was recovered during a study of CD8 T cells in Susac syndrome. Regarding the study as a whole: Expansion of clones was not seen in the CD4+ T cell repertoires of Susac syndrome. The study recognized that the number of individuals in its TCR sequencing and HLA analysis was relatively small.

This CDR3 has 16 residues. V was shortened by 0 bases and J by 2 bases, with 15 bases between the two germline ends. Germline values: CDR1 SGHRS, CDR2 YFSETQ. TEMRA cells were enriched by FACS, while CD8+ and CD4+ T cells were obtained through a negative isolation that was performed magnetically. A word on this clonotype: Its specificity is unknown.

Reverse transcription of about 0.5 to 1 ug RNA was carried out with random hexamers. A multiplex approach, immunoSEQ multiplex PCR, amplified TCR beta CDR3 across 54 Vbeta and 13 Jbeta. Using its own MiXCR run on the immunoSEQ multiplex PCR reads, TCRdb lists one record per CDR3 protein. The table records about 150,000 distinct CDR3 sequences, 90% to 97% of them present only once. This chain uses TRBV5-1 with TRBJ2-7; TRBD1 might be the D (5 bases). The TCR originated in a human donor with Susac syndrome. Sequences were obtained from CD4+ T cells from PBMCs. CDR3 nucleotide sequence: TGCGCCAGCAGCTTGGCCGCCAGGGTATCGCCCTACGAGCAGTACTTC. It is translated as CASSLAARVSPYEQYF.